Listed below are T cell receptor beta chains from one sample, sequenced in a study of tumor-infiltrating lymphocytes in primary liver carcinoma. Each CDR3 protein gets one entry after TCRdb re-called the multiplex PCR reads with MiXCR. The data contain 100,000 to 150,000 distinct CDR3 sequences, around 64% of them singletons. What was sequenced was liver tumor tissue from sampling region 3. These receptors all come from a woman aged 60-75 years with primary liver carcinoma and hepatitis B virus infection. The CDR3 runs from the conserved cysteine through the conserved F or W. The order of the fields is J gene, D gene, V gene, clone size, CDR3 protein, CDR3 DNA. D genes are given only for firm matches. The size field is filled for only some rows; it gives once, few, many or a size class.

TRBJ1-2 - TRBV5-1 - CAISLVGWDPIYTF TGCGCCATCAGCTTGGTGGGGTGGGACCCCATCTACACCTTC
TRBJ2-3 - TRBV29-1 - CSATGSDTDTQYF TGCAGCGCAACAGGGTCAGACACAGATACTCAGTATTTT
TRBJ2-7 TRBD2 TRBV6-1 many CASSLPGTSSNEQYF TGTGCCAGTTCTTTGCCCGGGACTAGCTCCAACGAGCAGTACTTC
TRBJ2-5 - TRBV6-5 many CASSSFRPEETQYF TGTGCCAGCAGTTCCTTCAGGCCTGAGGAGACCCAGTACTTC
TRBJ1-1 - TRBV29-1 - CSIRVGSEASF TGCAGCATTCGTGTGGGCTCTGAAGCTTCCTTT
TRBJ1-3 - TRBV7-8 few CASSFSGLDTIYF TGTGCCAGCAGCTTCTCCGGTCTGGACACCATATATTTT
TRBJ1-3 TRBD1 TRBV4-2 many CASSPGTVSGNTIYF TGTGCCAGCAGCCCCGGGACAGTCTCTGGAAACACCATATATTTT
TRBJ2-2 TRBD2 TRBV5-1 few CASSPGTSGRMNTGELFF TGCGCCAGCAGCCCGGGGACTAGCGGGAGAATGAACACCGGGGAGCTGTTTTTT
TRBJ1-5 - TRBV11-2 - CASSLSNNQTQHF TGTGCCAGCAGCTTATCGAACAATCAGACCCAGCATTTT
TRBJ1-1 TRBD1 TRBV7-9 many CASSPQGWDTEAFF TGTGCCAGCAGTCCACAGGGGTGGGACACTGAAGCTTTCTTT
TRBJ2-5 TRBD1 TRBV29-1 - CSVEGGQGAWETRYF TGCAGCGTTGAAGGGGGCCAGGGGGCTTGGGAGACCCGGTACTTC
TRBJ2-7 TRBD2 TRBV29-1 many CSATSGRKEQYF TGCAGCGCGACTAGCGGGAGGAAGGAGCAGTACTTC
TRBJ1-1 TRBD1 TRBV11-3 few CASREDRARAFF TGTGCCAGCAGGGAGGACAGGGCGCGGGCTTTCTTT
TRBJ1-4 - TRBV12-3/TRBV12-4 few CASSLGISTNERLFF TGTGCCAGCAGTTTAGGAATCTCAACTAATGAAAGACTGTTTTTT
TRBJ2-2 TRBD2 TRBV2 - CASSLPGLAGFTGELFF TGTGCCAGCAGTCTCCCGGGACTAGCGGGATTTACGGGGGAGCTGTTTTTT
TRBJ1-5 - TRBV11-2 - CASGLGLVGEPQHF TGCGCCAGCGGCTTAGGGCTGGTTGGCGAGCCCCAGCATTTT
TRBJ1-5 TRBD1 TRBV5-6 many CASAPQGGYNQPQHF TGTGCCAGCGCACCACAGGGGGGCTACAATCAGCCCCAGCATTTT
TRBJ2-7 TRBD2 TRBV29-1 - CIVGTSGPHEQYF TGCATCGTCGGGACTAGCGGACCGCACGAGCAGTACTTC
TRBJ1-1 - TRBV6-5 - CASRGLRLGVNTEAFF TGTGCCAGCAGAGGACTACGTCTAGGGGTGAACACTGAAGCTTTCTTT
TRBJ1-2 - TRBV28 - CTSSRGSPGYGYTF TGTACCAGCAGTCGAGGATCTCCAGGCTATGGCTACACCTTC
TRBJ2-1 TRBD1 TRBV2 - CASSLRDRVYNKQFF TGTGCCAGCAGCCTCCGGGACAGGGTATACAATAAGCAGTTCTTC
TRBJ1-1 TRBD1 TRBV29-1 many CSADRDDAEAFF TGCAGCGCGGACAGGGACGACGCTGAAGCTTTCTTT
TRBJ2-4 TRBD1 TRBV5-1 - CTSSLGAGGVKNIQYF TGCACCAGCAGCTTGGGGGCAGGGGGCGTCAAAAACATTCAGTACTTC
TRBJ1-1 TRBD1 TRBV29-1 - CSVLIGTGNTEVFF TGCAGCGTTCTTATCGGGACAGGGAACACTGAAGTTTTCTTT
TRBJ1-1 - TRBV5-4 many CASSLVGSTGTEAFF TGTGCCAGCAGCTTGGTCGGCAGCACGGGGACTGAAGCTTTCTTT
TRBJ2-7 TRBD2 TRBV5-4 many CASSLEASGYEQYF TGTGCCAGCAGCTTGGAGGCTAGCGGCTACGAGCAGTACTTC
TRBJ2-1 - TRBV11-3 - CASSSRGTRTMGNMQFF TGTGCCAGCAGCTCCCGGGGGACGCGGACCATGGGCAATATGCAGTTCTTC
TRBJ2-6 - TRBV7-3 many CASSLSSGANVLTF TGTGCCAGCAGCTTAAGCTCTGGGGCCAACGTCCTGACTTTC
TRBJ1-5 TRBD1 TRBV6-6 once CTNSYDRADQPQHF TGTACCAACAGTTACGACAGGGCGGATCAGCCCCAGCATTTT
TRBJ2-7 - TRBV7-9 many CASSLSQLYQQYF -